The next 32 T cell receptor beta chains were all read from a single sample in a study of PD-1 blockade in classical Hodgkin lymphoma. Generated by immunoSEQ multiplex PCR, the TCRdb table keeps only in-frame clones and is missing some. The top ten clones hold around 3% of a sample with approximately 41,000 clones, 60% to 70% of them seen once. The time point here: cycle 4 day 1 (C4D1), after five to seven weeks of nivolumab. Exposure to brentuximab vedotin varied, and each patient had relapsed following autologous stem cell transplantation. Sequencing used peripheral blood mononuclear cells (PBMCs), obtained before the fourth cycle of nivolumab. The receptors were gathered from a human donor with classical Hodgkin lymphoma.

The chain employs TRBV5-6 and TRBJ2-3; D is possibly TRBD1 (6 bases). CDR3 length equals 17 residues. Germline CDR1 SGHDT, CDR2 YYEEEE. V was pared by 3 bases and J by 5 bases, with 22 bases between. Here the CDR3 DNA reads TGTGCCAGCAGCTCGAGATACGGGACAAAAAGTCGAGATACGCAGTATTTT. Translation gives CASSSRYGTKSRDTQYF.

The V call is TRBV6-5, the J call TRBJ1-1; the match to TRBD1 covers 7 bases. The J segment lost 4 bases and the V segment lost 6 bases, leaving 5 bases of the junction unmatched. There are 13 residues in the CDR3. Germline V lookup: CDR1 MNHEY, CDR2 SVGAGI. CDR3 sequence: CASRRDSFTEAFF. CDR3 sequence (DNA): TGTGCCAGCAGAAGGGACAGTTTCACTGAAGCTTTCTTT.

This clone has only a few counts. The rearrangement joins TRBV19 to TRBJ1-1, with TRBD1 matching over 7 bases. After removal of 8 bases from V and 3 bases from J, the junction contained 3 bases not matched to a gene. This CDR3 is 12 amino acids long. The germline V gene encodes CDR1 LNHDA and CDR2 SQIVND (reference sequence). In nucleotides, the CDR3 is TGTGCCAGTGGGGGACAGTACACTGAAGCTTTCTTT. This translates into CASGGQYTEAFF.

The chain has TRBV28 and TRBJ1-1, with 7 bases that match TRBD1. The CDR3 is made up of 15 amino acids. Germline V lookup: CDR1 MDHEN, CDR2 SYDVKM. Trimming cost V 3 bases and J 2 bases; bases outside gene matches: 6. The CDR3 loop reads CASSFPDRVNTEAFF. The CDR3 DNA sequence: TGTGCCAGCAGTTTCCCCGACAGGGTTAACACTGAAGCTTTCTTT.

CDR3 in amino acids: CASSLARGDTGELFF. The CDR3 DNA sequence: TGCGCCAGCAGCTTGGCACGGGGAGACACCGGGGAGCTGTTTTTT. V and J are TRBV5-1 and TRBJ2-2, with D perhaps TRBD2 (5 bases). Looked up from germline, CDR1 is SGHRS and CDR2 is YFSETQ. This CDR3 has 15 amino acids. The V end was cut by 0 bases, the J end by 3 bases, with 9 bases between.

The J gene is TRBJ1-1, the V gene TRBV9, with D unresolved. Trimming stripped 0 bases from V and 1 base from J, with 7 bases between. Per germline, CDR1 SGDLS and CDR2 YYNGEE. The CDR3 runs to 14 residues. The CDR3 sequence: CASSVDGANTEAFF. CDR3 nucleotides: TGTGCCAGCAGCGTAGATGGAGCGAACACTGAAGCTTTCTTT.

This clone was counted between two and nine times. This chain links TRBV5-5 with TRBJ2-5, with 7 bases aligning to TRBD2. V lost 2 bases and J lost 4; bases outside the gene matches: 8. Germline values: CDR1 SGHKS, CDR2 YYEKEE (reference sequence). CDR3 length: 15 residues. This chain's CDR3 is CASSFPGAGTETQYF. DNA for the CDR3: TGTGCCAGCAGCTTTCCGGGAGCGGGAACAGAGACCCAGTACTTC.

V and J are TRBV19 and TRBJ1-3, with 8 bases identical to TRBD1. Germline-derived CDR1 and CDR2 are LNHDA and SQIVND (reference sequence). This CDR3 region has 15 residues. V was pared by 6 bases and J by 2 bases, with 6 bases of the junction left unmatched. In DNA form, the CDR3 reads TGTGCCAGTAGCGGACAGGGTGAGACTGGAAACACCATATATTTT. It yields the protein CASSGQGETGNTIYF.

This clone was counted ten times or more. The CDR3 sequence: CSVDRGSCGANVLTF. The CDR3 nucleotides read TGCAGCGTTGACAGGGGGTCTTGTGGGGCCAACGTCCTGACTTTC. The chain has TRBV29-1 and TRBJ2-6; 7 bases agree with TRBD1. V shed 3 bases and J 3 bases; nucleotides not matched to a gene: 5. The CDR3 sequence is 15 residues long. CDR1 and CDR2 from the germline V gene are SQVTM and ANQGSEA.

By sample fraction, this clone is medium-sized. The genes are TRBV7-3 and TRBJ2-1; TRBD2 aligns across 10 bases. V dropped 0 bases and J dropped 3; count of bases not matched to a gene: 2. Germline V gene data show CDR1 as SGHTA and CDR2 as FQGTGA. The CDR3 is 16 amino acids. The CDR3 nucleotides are TGTGCCAGCAGCTTAACACGGACTAGCGGCTACAATGAGCAGTTCTTC. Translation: CASSLTRTSGYNEQFF.

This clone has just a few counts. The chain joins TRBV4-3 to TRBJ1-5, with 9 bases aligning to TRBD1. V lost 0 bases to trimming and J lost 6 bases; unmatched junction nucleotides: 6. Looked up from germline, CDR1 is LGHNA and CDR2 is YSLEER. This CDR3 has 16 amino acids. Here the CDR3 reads CASSQEGTGWGQPQHF. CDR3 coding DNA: TGCGCCAGCAGCCAAGAGGGGACAGGGTGGGGTCAGCCCCAGCATTTT.

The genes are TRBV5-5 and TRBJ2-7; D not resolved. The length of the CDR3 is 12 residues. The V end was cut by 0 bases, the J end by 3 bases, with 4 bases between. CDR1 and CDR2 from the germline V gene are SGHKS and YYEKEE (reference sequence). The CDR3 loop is CASSLVGYEQYF. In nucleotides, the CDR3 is TGTGCCAGCAGCTTGGTCGGCTACGAGCAGTACTTC.

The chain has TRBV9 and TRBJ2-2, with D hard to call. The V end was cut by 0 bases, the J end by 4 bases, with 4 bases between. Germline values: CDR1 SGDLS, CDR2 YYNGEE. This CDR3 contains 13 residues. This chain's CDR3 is CASSVDGTGELFF. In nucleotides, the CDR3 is TGTGCCAGCAGCGTAGATGGCACCGGGGAGCTGTTTTTT.

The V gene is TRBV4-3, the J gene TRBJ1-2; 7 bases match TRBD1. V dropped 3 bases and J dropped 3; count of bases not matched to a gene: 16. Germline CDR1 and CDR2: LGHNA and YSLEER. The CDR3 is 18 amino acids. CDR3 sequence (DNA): TGCGCCAGCAGCCACGATAATCCGGGACAGACCGCTGACTATGGCTACACCTTC. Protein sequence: CASSHDNPGQTADYGYTF.

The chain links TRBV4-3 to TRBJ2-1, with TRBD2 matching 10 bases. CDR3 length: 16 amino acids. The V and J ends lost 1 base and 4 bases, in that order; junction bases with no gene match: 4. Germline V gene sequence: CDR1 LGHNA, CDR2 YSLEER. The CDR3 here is CASSQGLAGAYNEQFF. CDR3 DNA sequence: TGCGCCAGCAGCCAAGGCCTAGCGGGAGCTTACAATGAGCAGTTCTTC.

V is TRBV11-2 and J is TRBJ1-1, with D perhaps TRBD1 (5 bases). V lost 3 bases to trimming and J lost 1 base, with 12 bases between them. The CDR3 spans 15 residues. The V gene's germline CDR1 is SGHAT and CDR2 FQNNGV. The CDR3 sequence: CASSFSGGWNTEAFF. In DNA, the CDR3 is TGTGCCAGCAGCTTTAGCGGGGGATGGAACACTGAAGCTTTCTTT.

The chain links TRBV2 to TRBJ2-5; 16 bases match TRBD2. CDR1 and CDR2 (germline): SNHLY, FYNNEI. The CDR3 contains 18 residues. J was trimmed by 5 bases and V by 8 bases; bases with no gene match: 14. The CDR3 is CASQPAGTSGGARETQYF. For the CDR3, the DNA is TGTGCCAGCCAACCGGCTGGGACTAGCGGGGGGGCCCGGGAGACCCAGTACTTC.

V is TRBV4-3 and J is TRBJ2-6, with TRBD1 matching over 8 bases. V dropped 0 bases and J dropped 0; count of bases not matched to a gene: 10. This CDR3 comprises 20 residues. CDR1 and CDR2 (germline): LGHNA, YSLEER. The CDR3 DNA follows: TGCGCCAGCAGCCAAGAAGCGGACAGGGCACTTGTCTCTGGGGCCAACGTCCTGACTTTC. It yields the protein CASSQEADRALVSGANVLTF.

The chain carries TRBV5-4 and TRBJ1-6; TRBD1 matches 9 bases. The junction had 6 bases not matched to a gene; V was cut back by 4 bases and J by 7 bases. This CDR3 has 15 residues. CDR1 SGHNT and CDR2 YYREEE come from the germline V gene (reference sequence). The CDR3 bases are TGTGCCAGCAGCCGGGGACAGGGCTCAAATTCACCCCTCCACTTT. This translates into CASSRGQGSNSPLHF. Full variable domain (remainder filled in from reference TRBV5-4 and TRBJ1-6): ETGVTQSPTHLIKTRGQQVTLRCSSQSGHNTVSWYQQALGQGPQFIFQYYREEENGRGNFPPRFSGLQFPNYSSELNVNALELDDSALYLCASSRGQGSNSPLHFGNGTRLTVT.

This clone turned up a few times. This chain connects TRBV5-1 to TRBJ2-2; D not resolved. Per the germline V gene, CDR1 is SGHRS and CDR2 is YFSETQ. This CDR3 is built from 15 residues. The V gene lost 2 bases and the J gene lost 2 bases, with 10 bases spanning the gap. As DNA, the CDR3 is TGCGCCAGCAGCTTAAGCAGCTCAAACACCGGGGAGCTGTTTTTT. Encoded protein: CASSLSSSNTGELFF. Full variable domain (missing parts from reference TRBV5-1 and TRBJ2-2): KAGVTQTPRYLIKTRGQQVTLSCSPISGHRSVSWYQQTPGQGLQFLFEYFSETQRNKGNFPGRFSGRQFSNSRSEMNVSTLELGDSALYLCASSLSSSNTGELFFGEGSRLTVL.

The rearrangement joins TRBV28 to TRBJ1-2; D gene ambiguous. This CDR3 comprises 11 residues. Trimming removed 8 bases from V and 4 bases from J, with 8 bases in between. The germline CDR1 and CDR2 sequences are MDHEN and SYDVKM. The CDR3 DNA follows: TGTGCCAGCGGCAGGTTCTATGGCTACACCTTC. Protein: CASGRFYGYTF.

The CDR3 sequence is CASSLDGGSTDTQYF. The CDR3 nucleotides read TGTGCCAGCAGCTTGGATGGCGGGAGCACAGATACGCAGTATTTT. The chain is built from TRBV5-4 and TRBJ2-3; D is perhaps TRBD2 (5 bases). Germline V gene data show CDR1 as SGHNT and CDR2 as YYREEE (reference sequence). V was shortened by 0 bases and J by 0 bases, with 8 bases between the two germline ends. CDR3 length equals 15 residues. The full variable domain, completed using reference TRBV5-4 and TRBJ2-3, is ETGVTQSPTHLIKTRGQQVTLRCSSQSGHNTVSWYQQALGQGPQFIFQYYREEENGRGNFPPRFSGLQFPNYSSELNVNALELDDSALYLCASSLDGGSTDTQYFGPGTRLTVL.

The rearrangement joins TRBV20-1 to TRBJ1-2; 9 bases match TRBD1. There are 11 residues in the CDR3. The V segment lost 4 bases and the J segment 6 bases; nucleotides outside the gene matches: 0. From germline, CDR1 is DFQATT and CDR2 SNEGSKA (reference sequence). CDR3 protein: CSANRGHGYTF. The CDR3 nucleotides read TGCAGTGCTAACAGGGGGCATGGCTACACCTTC.

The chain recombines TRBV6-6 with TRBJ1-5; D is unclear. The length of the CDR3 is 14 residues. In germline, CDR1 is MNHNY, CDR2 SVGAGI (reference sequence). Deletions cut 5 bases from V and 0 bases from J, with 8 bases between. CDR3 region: CASSDSGSNQPQHF. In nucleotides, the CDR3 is TGTGCCAGCAGTGATTCGGGTAGCAATCAGCCCCAGCATTTT.

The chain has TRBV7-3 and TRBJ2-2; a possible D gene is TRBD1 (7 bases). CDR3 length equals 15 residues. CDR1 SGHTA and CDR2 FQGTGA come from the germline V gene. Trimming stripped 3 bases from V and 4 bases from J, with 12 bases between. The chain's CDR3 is CASSLEGAGTGELFF. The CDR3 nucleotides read TGTGCCAGCAGCTTGGAGGGGGCGGGCACCGGGGAGCTGTTTTTT.

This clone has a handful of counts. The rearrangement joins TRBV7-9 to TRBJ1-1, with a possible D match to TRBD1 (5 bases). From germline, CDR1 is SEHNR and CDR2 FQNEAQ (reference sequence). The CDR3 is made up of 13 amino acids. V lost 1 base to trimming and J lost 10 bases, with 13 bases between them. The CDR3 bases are TGTGCCAGCAGCTTAGGGGGGACCGGCTTAGCTTTCTTT. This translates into CASSLGGTGLAFF.

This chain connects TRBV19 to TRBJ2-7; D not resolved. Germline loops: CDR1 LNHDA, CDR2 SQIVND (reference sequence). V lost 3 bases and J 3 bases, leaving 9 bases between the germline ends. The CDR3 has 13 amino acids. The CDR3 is CASSIAAGYEQYF. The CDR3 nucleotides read TGTGCCAGTAGTATCGCAGCAGGCTACGAGCAGTACTTC.

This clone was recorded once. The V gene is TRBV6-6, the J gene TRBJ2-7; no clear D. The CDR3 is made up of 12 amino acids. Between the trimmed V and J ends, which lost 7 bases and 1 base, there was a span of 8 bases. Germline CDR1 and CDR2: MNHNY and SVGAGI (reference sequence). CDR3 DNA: TGTGCCAGCATAAGCCGATCCTACGAGCAGTACTTC. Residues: CASISRSYEQYF.

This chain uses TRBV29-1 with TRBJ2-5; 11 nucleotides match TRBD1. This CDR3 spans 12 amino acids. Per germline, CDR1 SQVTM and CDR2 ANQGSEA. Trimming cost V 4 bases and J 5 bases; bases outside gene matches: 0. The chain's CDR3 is CSVGTGGETQYF. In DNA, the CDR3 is TGCAGCGTTGGGACAGGGGGCGAGACCCAGTACTTC. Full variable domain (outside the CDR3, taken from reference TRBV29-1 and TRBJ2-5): SAVISQKPSRDICQRGTSLTIQCQVDSQVTMMFWYRQQPGQSLTLIATANQGSEATYESGFVIDKFPISRPNLTFSTLTVSNMSPEDSSIYLCSVGTGGETQYFGPGTRLLVL.

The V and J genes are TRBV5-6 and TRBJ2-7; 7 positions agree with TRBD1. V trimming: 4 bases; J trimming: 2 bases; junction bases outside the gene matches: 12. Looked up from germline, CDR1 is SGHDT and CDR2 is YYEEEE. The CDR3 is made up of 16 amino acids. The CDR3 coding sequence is TGTGCCAGCAGCCATAGACAGGGACGCTCGGCCTACGAGCAGTACTTC. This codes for CASSHRQGRSAYEQYF.

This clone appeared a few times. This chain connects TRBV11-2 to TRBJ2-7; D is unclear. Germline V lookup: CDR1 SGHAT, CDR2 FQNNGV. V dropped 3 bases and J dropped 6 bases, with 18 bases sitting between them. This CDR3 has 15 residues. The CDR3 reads CASSLASTLYGEQYF. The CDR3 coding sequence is TGTGCCAGCAGCTTGGCCAGCACCCTCTACGGCGAGCAGTACTTC.

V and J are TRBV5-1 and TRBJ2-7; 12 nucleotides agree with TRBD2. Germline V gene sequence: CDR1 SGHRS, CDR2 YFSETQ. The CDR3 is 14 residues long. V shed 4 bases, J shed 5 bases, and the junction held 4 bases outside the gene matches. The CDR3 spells CASSTTSGSNEQYF. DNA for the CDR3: TGCGCCAGCAGCACGACTAGCGGGAGCAACGAGCAGTACTTC.